This TCR beta chain was captured in a study of OX40 agonist ivuxolimab in advanced cancers. For the study at large: A male proportion of just over 80% was recorded, with mean age around 64 years and range about 20 to 85. The study's findings and limits: CD4+ and CD8+ T cells in blood underwent clonal expansion by week 6 at 0.1 to 3.0 mg/kg. Antigen specificity was not determined for the expanded peripheral T cells.

The table came from immunoSEQ multiplex PCR; TCRdb's copy has only in-frame clones and leaves some out. This sample has around 60,000 clones, with about 93% found just once. Blood samples were obtained at baseline, cycle 4 day 1, and cycle 7 day 1. About this clone itself: The antigen remains unidentified.

CDR1 and CDR2 (germline): LNHNV, YYDKDF (reference sequence). The V and J ends lost 3 bases and 6 bases, in that order; junction bases with no gene match: 7. The CDR3 runs to 14 residues. Sequencing was performed on CD4+ or CD8+ T cells sorted from blood, taken in a trial of the OX40 agonist ivuxolimab. The source is an adult with an advanced solid tumor such as melanoma, head and neck, liver or kidney cancer. V gene TRBV15 combines with J gene TRBJ1-2; 7 nucleotides agree with TRBD1. Here the CDR3 reads CATSRRQGQDGYTF. The CDR3, as DNA: TGTGCCACCAGCAGGAGACAGGGCCAGGATGGCTACACCTTC.